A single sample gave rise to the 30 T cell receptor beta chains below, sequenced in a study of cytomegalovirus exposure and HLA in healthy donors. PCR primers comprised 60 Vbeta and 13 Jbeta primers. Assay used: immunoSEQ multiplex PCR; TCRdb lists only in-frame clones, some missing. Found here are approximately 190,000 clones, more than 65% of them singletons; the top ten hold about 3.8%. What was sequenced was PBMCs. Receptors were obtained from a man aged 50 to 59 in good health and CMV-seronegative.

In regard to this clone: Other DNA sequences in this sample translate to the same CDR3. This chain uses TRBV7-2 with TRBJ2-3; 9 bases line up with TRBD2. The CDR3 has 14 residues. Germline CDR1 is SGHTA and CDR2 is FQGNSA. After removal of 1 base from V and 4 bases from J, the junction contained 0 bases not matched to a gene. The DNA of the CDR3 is TGTGCCAGCAGCTTAGGCGGGGGGGCAGATACGCAGTATTTT. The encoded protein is CASSLGGGADTQYF.

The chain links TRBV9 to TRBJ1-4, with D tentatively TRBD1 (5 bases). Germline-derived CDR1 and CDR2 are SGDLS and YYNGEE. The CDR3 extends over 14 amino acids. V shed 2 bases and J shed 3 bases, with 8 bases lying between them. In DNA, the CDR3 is TGTGCCAGCAGCGTGCAGGGATCTAATGAAAAACTGTTTTTT. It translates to CASSVQGSNEKLFF.

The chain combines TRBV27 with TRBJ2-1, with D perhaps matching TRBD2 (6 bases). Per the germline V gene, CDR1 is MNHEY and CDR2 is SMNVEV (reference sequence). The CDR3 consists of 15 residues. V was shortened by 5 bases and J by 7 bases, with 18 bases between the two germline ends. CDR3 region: CASSLVPRGWNEQFF. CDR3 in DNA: TGTGCCAGCAGTCTAGTTCCTCGGGGGTGGAATGAGCAGTTCTTC.

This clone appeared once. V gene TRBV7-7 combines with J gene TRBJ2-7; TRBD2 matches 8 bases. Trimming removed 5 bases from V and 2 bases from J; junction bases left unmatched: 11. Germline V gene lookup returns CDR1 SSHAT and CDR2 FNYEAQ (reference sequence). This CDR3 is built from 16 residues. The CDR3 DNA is TGTGCCAGCAGCCCTAAACGACTAGCGAACACCTACGAGCAGTACTTC. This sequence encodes CASSPKRLANTYEQYF.

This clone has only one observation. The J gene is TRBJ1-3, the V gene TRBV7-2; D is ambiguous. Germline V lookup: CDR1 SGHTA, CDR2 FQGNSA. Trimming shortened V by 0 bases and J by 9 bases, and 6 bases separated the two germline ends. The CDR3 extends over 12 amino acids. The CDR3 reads CASSLAGVTIYF. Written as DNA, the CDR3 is TGTGCCAGCAGCTTAGCCGGGGTCACCATATATTTT.

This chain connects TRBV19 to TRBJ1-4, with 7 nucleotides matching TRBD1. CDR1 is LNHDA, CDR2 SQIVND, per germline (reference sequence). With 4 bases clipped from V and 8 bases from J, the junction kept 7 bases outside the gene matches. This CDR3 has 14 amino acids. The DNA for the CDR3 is TGTGCCAGTAGTACGGGACAGCTCGGGGAAAAACTGTTTTTT. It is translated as CASSTGQLGEKLFF.

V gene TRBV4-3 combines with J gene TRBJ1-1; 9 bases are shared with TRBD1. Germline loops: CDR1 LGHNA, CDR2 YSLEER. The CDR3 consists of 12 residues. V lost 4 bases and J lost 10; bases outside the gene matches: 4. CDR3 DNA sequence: TGCGCCAGCAGCCCGGGACAGGGACGAGCTTTCTTT. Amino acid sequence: CASSPGQGRAFF.

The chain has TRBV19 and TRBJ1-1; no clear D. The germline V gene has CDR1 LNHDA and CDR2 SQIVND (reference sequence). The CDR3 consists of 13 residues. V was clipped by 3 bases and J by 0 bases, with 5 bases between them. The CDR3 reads CASSITVNTEAFF. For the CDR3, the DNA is TGTGCCAGTAGTATCACAGTGAACACTGAAGCTTTCTTT.

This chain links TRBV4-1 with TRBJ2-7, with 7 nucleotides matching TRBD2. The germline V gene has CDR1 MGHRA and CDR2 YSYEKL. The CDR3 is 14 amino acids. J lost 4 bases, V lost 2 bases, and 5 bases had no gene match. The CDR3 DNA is TGCGCCAGCAGCCAACCTAGGGAGGGGTACGAGCAGTACTTC. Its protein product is CASSQPREGYEQYF.

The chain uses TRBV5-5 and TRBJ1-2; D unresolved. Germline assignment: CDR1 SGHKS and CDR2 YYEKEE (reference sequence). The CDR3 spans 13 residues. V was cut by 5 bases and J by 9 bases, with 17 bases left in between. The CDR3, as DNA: TGTGCCAGCAGTTACAACGTCCCCGGGAGCTACACCTTC. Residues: CASSYNVPGSYTF.

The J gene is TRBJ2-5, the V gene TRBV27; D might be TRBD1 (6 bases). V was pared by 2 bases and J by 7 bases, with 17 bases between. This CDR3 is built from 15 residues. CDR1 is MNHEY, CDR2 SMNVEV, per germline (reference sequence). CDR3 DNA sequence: TGTGCCAGCAGTTTACGAGACCGACAGGAGGCGACCCAGTACTTC. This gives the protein CASSLRDRQEATQYF.

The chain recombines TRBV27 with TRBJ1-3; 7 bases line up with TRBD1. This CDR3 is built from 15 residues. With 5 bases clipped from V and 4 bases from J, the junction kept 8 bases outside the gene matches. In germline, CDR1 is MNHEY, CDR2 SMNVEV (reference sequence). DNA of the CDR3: TGTGCCAGCAGTCTACAGGGGTTAGGAGGAAACACCATATATTTT. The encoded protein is CASSLQGLGGNTIYF.

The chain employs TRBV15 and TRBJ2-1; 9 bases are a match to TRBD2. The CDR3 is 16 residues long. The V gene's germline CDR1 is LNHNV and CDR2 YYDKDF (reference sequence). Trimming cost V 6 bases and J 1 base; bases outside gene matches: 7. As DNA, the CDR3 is TGTGCCACCAGAGAGGGCGGGAGGGGATCCTACAATGAGCAGTTCTTC. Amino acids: CATREGGRGSYNEQFF.

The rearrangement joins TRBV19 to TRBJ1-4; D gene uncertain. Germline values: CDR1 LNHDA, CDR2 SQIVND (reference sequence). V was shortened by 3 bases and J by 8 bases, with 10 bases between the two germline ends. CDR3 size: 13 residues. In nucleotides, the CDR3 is TGTGCCAGTAGTATTTGGGAGATGGAAAAACTGTTTTTT. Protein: CASSIWEMEKLFF. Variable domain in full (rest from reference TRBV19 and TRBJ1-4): DGGITQSPKYLFRKEGQNVTLSCEQNLNHDAMYWYRQDPGQGLRLIYYSQIVNDFQKGDIAEGYSVSREKKESFPLTVTSAQKNPTAFYLCASSIWEMEKLFFGSGTQLSVL.

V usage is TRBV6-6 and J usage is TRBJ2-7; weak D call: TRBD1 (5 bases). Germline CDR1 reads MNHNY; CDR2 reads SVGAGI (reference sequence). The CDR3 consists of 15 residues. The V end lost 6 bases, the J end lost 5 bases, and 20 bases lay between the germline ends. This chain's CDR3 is CASSPIGLRENEQYF. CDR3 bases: TGTGCCAGCAGCCCCATAGGGCTCAGGGAAAACGAGCAGTACTTC.

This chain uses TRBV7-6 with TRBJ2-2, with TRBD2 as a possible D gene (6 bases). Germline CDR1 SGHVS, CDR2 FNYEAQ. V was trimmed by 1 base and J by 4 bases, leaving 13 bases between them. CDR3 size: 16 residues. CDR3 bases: TGTGCCAGCAGCTTAGTCGTCAGGGAGGCCACCGGGGAGCTGTTTTTT. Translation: CASSLVVREATGELFF.

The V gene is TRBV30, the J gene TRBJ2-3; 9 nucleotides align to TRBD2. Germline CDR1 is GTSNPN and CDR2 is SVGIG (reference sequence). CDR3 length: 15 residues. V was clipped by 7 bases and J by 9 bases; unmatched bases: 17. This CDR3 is CAYGLASGAKGTQYF. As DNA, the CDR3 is TGTGCCTATGGACTGGCTAGCGGGGCCAAGGGCACGCAGTATTTT. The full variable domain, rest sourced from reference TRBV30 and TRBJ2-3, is SQTIHQWPATLVQPVGSPLSLECTVEGTSNPNLYWYRQAAGRGLQLLFYSVGIGQISSEVPQNLSASRPQDRQFILSSKKLLLSDSGFYLCAYGLASGAKGTQYFGPGTRLTVL.

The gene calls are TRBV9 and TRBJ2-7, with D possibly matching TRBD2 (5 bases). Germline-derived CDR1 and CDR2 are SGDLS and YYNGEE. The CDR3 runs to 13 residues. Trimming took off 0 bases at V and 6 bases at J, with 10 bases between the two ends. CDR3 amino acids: CASSVASSGEQYF. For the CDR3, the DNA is TGTGCCAGCAGCGTAGCATCCAGCGGCGAGCAGTACTTC.

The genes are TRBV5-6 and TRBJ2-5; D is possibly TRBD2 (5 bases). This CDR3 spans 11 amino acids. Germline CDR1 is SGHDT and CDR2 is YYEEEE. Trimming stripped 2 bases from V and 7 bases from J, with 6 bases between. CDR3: CASSFEGTQYF. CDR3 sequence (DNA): TGTGCCAGCAGCTTCGAGGGGACCCAGTACTTC.

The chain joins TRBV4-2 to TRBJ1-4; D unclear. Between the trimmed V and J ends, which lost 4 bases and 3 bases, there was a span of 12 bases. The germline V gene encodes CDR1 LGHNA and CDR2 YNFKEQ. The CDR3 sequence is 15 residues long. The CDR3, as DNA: TGTGCCAGCAGCCCGCCCGGGGTGGCTAATGAAAAACTGTTTTTT. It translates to CASSPPGVANEKLFF.

The CDR3 DNA follows: TGTGCCAGCAGTGCCGGAGACCCGCGTCTGGGAAACACCATATATTTT. This sequence encodes CASSAGDPRLGNTIYF. V and J are TRBV2 and TRBJ1-3; no clear D gene. The CDR3 sequence is 16 residues long. The germline gives CDR1 SNHLY, CDR2 FYNNEI. V was pared by 4 bases and J by 4 bases, with 17 bases between.

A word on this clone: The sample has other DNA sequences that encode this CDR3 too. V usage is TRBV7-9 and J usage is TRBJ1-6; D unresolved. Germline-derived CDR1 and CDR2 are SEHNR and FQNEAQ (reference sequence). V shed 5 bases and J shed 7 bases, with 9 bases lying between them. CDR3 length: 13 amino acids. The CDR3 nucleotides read TGTGCCAGCAGCCCTTACTTGAATTCACCCCTCCACTTT. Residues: CASSPYLNSPLHF.

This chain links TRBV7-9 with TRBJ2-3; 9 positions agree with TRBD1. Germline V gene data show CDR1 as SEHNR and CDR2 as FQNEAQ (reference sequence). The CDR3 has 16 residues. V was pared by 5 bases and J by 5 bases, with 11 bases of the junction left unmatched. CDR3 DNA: TGTGCCAGCAGCCGTCCCACAGGGGGCCGTCGAGATACGCAGTATTTT. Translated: CASSRPTGGRRDTQYF. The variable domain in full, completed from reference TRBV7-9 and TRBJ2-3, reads DTGVSQNPRHKITKRGQNVTFRCDPISEHNRLYWYRQTLGQGPEFLTYFQNEAQLEKSRLLSDRFSAERPKGSFSTLEIQRTEQGDSAMYLCASSRPTGGRRDTQYFGPGTRLTVL.

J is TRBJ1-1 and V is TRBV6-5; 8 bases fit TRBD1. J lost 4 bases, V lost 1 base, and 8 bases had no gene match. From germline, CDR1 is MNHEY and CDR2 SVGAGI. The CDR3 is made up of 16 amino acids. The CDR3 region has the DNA TGTGCCAGCAGTTACTGGGGCCAGGGGGCACGCACTGAAGCTTTCTTT. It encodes CASSYWGQGARTEAFF.

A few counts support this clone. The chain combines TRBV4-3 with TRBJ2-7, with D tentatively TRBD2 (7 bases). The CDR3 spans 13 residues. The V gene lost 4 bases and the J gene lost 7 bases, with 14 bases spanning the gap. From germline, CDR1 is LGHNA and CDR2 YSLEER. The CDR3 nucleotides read TGCGCCAGCAGCCGCGAGGGGGGGAGTGAGCAGTACTTC. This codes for CASSREGGSEQYF.

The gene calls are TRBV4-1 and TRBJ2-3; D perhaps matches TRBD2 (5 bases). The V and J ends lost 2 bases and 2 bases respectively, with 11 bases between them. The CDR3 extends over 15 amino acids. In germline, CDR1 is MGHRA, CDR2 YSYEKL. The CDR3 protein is CASSQHGVATDTQYF. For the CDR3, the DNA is TGCGCCAGCAGCCAACACGGGGTCGCCACAGATACGCAGTATTTT.

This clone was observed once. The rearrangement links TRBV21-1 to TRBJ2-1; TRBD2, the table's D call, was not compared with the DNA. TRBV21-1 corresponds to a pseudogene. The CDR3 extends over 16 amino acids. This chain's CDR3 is CASSRLAGGSYNEQFF. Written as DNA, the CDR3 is TGTGCCAGCAGCAGACTAGCGGGGGGGTCTTACAATGAGCAGTTCTTC.

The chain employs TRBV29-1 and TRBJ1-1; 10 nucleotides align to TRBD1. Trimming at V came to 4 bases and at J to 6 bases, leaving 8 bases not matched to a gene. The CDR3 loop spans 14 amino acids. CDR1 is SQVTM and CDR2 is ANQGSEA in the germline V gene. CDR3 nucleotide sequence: TGCAGCGTTGGACAGGGGGCGCGAAGCGCTGAAGCTTTCTTT. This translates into CSVGQGARSAEAFF.

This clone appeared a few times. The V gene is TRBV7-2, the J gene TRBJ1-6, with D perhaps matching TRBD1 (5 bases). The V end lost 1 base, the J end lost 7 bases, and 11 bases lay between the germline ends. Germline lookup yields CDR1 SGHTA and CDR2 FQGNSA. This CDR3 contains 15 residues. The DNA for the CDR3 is TGTGCCAGCAGCTTAGGACAGAGTCTGAATTCACCCCTCCACTTT. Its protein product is CASSLGQSLNSPLHF. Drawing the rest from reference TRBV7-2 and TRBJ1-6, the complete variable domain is GAGVSQSPSNKVTEKGKDVELRCDPISGHTALYWYRQSLGQGLEFLIYFQGNSAPDKSGLPSDRFSAERTGGSVSTLTIQRTQQEDSAVYLCASSLGQSLNSPLHFGNGTRLTVT.

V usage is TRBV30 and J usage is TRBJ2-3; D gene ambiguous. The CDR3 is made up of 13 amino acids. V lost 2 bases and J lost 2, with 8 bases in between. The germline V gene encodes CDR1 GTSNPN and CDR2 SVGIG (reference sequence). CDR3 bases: TGTGCCTGGAGTTTACAATCCACAGATACGCAGTATTTT. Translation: CAWSLQSTDTQYF.